A single sample is the source of the 21 T cell receptor beta chains below, sequenced in a study of regulatory T cells in long-lasting Graves disease. Building the TCR beta libraries relied on iRepertoire HTBI primers, and CDR3 regions underwent Arm-PCR. One entry per CDR3 protein, called by TCRdb with MiXCR from the multiplex PCR reads. Here the sample spans about 400,000 distinct CDR3 sequences, around 21% being singletons. Time point specified: persistent/refractory GD, antithyroid drugs over 5 years with positive TRAb. Extracted PBMC RNA gave rise to the TCR library. The sample consisted of peripheral blood mononuclear cells (PBMCs), taken when the disease was refractory, from a patient treated with antithyroid drugs. All receptors come from a female donor with Graves disease.

The chain joins TRBV10-3 to TRBJ2-1; 11 nucleotides match TRBD2. This CDR3 is 13 amino acids long. Germline assignment: CDR1 ENHRY and CDR2 SYGVKD. Trimming cost V 6 bases and J 8 bases; bases outside gene matches: 3. This CDR3 reads CAISQLAGDEQFF. CDR3 DNA sequence: TGTGCCATCAGCCAACTAGCGGGGGATGAGCAGTTCTTC.

This clonotype showed up many times. The gene calls are TRBV24-1 and TRBJ1-5, with D unresolved. Germline V lookup: CDR1 KGHDR, CDR2 SFDVKD. Trimming took 4 bases from V and 4 from J, leaving 16 bases between them. There are 16 residues in the CDR3. The CDR3 region has the DNA TGTGCCACCAGTGACGCAACAAGGAGTTCGAATCAGCCCCAGCATTTT. Amino acid sequence: CATSDATRSSNQPQHF.

Turning to this clonotype: A much larger clone lies a single base off, so this may be a read error. Here the CDR3 omits its conserved ending phenylalanine or tryptophan, so a read error is the likely source. As DNA, the CDR3 is TGTGCCAGCAGCTTAAAACAGTTTGGGACCGGGGAGCTGTTTTTA. It encodes CASSLKQFGTGELFL. The chain carries TRBV7-2 and TRBJ2-2; D unclear. The CDR3 runs to 15 residues. V gave up 2 bases and J gave up 5 bases, with 12 bases separating them. CDR1 and CDR2 (germline): SGHTA, FQGNSA.

The table lists this clonotype with many counts. V and J are TRBV20-1 and TRBJ1-1, with 12 bases lining up with TRBD1. The CDR3 spans 16 residues. V lost 2 bases and J lost 3; bases outside the gene matches: 7. The germline V gene has CDR1 DFQATT and CDR2 SNEGSKA (reference sequence). In DNA form, the CDR3 reads TGCAGTGCTAGATCGGGACAGGGGGCCTGGGACACTGAAGCTTTCTTT. This translates into CSARSGQGAWDTEAFF.

This clonotype was recorded at least ten times. This chain links TRBV27 with TRBJ1-2; D is unresolved. With 4 bases removed from V and 3 bases from J, the gap between germline ends came to 9 bases. Germline-derived CDR1 and CDR2 are MNHEY and SMNVEV (reference sequence). The CDR3 extends over 13 amino acids. CDR3 in amino acids: CASSSVVDYGYTF. CDR3 in DNA: TGTGCCAGCAGTTCCGTTGTAGACTATGGCTACACCTTC.

This chain joins TRBV5-4 and TRBJ2-5; TRBD2 matches at 8 bases. From germline, CDR1 is SGHNT and CDR2 YYREEE (reference sequence). CDR3 length equals 15 residues. The junction had 5 bases not matched to a gene; V was cut back by 3 bases and J by 1 base. The DNA for the CDR3 is TGTGCCAGCAGCTCGGGGGGGGAGAGCCAAGAGACCCAGTACTTC. It yields the protein CASSSGGESQETQYF.

This clonotype has just a few counts. This chain connects TRBV11-2 to TRBJ2-6; 12 nucleotides line up with TRBD1. Germline V lookup: CDR1 SGHAT, CDR2 FQNNGV. Trimming took 2 bases from V and 0 from J; bases not matched to a gene: 14. The CDR3 length is 22 residues. The CDR3 coding sequence is TGTGCCAGCAGCTTACCAAGGGACAGGGGGCTCAAAGCTGCCTCTGGGGCCAACGTCCTGACTTTC. Its protein is CASSLPRDRGLKAASGANVLTF.

There are many counts of this clonotype. V and J are TRBV2 and TRBJ2-2; D may match TRBD1 or TRBD2 (6 bases each). V was clipped by 6 bases and J by 6 bases, with 14 bases between them. CDR1 is SNHLY, CDR2 FYNNEI, per germline. The CDR3 is 14 residues long. The CDR3 region has the DNA TGTGCCAGCAGCGTGACAGGAGGGTCCGGGGAGCTGTTTTTT. It encodes CASSVTGGSGELFF.

The chain couples TRBV6-2 or TRBV6-3 to TRBJ2-7; tentatively, D is TRBD1 (6 bases). The CDR3 is 19 amino acids. Germline V lookup: CDR1 MNHEY, CDR2 SVGEGT. The V end was cut by 2 bases, the J end by 0 bases, with 23 bases between. CDR3 region: CASSYPTGHNNRGSYEQYF. The CDR3, as DNA: TGTGCCAGCAGTTACCCGACGGGACACAACAATAGGGGCTCCTACGAGCAGTACTTC.

Only a few counts were recorded for this clonotype. The chain is built from TRBV9 and TRBJ1-1; no clear D. This CDR3 contains 14 residues. The ends were cut back, 0 bases at V and 7 bases at J, with 13 bases in the middle. Germline lookup yields CDR1 SGDLS and CDR2 YYNGEE. The CDR3 nucleotides are TGTGCCAGCAGCGTAGGGGGAGCGTCTTTTGAAGCTTTCTTT. It yields the protein CASSVGGASFEAFF.

The J gene is TRBJ1-3, the V gene TRBV18, with D possibly being TRBD1 (6 bases). This CDR3 is built from 15 residues. Trimming left V 3 bases short and J 4 bases short, with 13 bases between. CDR1 and CDR2 (germline): KGHSH, LQKENI. DNA of the CDR3: TGTGCCAGCTCACCTCGCAGGGGCCAAGGAAACACCATATATTTT. Its translation: CASSPRRGQGNTIYF.

There are a few counts of this clonotype. In DNA, the CDR3 is TGTGCCAGCAGCTCCGGACAGGGTGGGCAGTACTTC. It yields the protein CASSSGQGGQYF. The chain carries TRBV7-9 and TRBJ2-7; 8 positions agree with TRBD1. Germline CDR1 is SEHNR and CDR2 is FQNEAQ (reference sequence). Trimming cost V 4 bases and J 9 bases; bases outside gene matches: 5. This CDR3 has 12 amino acids.

This clonotype appeared many times. The chain combines TRBV24-1 with TRBJ1-5, with D perhaps matching TRBD1 (6 bases). With 7 bases removed from V and 0 bases from J, the gap between germline ends came to 21 bases. Germline lookup yields CDR1 KGHDR and CDR2 SFDVKD. The CDR3 is 18 residues long. The CDR3 region is CATSSPWAGVNSNQPQHF. In DNA form, the CDR3 reads TGTGCCACCAGCTCCCCATGGGCAGGGGTGAATAGCAATCAGCCCCAGCATTTT.

Many counts were recorded for this clonotype. V usage is TRBV27 and J usage is TRBJ2-7; 9 bases line up with TRBD1. Germline V gives CDR1 MNHEY, CDR2 SMNVEV (reference sequence). Unmatched junction bases numbered 6, after V lost 1 base and J lost 2 bases. CDR3 length: 16 residues. CDR3 coding DNA: TGTGCCAGCAGTTTATTCGGGACAGGGATCCCCTACGAGCAGTACTTC. Amino acid sequence: CASSLFGTGIPYEQYF.

The CDR3 spells CASSYGGSGNTIYF. DNA for the CDR3: TGTGCCAGCAGTTATGGTGGGTCTGGAAACACCATATATTTT. The rearrangement links TRBV6-5 to TRBJ1-3; no definite D call. The V end lost 3 bases, the J end lost 1 base, and 7 bases lay between the germline ends. This CDR3 comprises 14 residues. The germline V gene has CDR1 MNHEY and CDR2 SVGAGI.

In the case of this clonotype: A read error may explain this, as a much larger clone is one base away. The V and J genes are TRBV28 and TRBJ2-7; 8 nucleotides match TRBD1. Germline values: CDR1 MDHEN, CDR2 SYDVKM. With V trimmed by 11 bases and J by 2 bases, 11 bases remained unmatched. This CDR3 has 14 residues. The CDR3 protein is CAGASPDRAYEQYF. For the CDR3, the DNA is TGTGCCGGCGCAAGTCCGGACAGGGCCTACGAGCAGTACTTC.

This clonotype came up a few times. The gene calls are TRBV20-1 and TRBJ1-4; the D gene is possibly TRBD1 (6 bases). Germline V gene sequence: CDR1 DFQATT, CDR2 SNEGSKA (reference sequence). This CDR3 is 23 amino acids long. V was clipped by 0 bases and J by 0 bases, with 32 bases between them. CDR3 sequence (DNA): TGCAGTGCTAGAGACCTGGGTCGGGTGACAGGACCCGAGAATCTAGCAACTAATGAAAAACTGTTTTTT. Residues: CSARDLGRVTGPENLATNEKLFF.

The genes are TRBV19 and TRBJ2-5; D is possibly TRBD2 (5 bases). The germline V gene has CDR1 LNHDA and CDR2 SQIVND (reference sequence). The CDR3 has 13 amino acids. The V end lost 3 bases, the J end lost 4 bases, and 9 bases lay between the germline ends. CDR3 residues: CASSILGRETQYF. The CDR3 DNA reads as TGTGCCAGTAGTATTTTGGGGAGAGAGACCCAGTACTTC.

In its sample, this clonotype was seen many times. The DNA is omitted, as the CDR3 cannot be located on it reliably, and the CDR3 follows TCRdb's listing. V gene TRBV28 combines with J gene TRBJ1-4. The CDR3 totals 12 residues, both ends included. The germline CDR1 and CDR2 sequences are MDHEN and SYDVKM. CDR3 residues: CASSSSNEKLFF.

This clonotype occurred a few times. V and J are TRBV7-2 and TRBJ1-2, with 9 bases lining up with TRBD1. The CDR3 consists of 15 residues. Germline loops: CDR1 SGHTA, CDR2 FQGNSA. The J segment lost 0 bases and the V segment lost 5 bases, leaving 4 bases of the junction unmatched. The chain's CDR3 is CASSLDRGANYGYTF. The CDR3 DNA is TGTGCCAGCAGCCTAGACAGGGGGGCTAACTATGGCTACACCTTC.

The rearrangement uses TRBV19 and TRBJ2-3, with a tentative D call TRBD1 (5 bases). This CDR3 is built from 13 residues. V gave up 5 bases and J gave up 4 bases, with 10 bases separating them. CDR1 LNHDA and CDR2 SQIVND come from the germline V gene (reference sequence). The DNA of the CDR3 is TGTGCCAGTAGTCCTACAGGTGCAGATACGCAGTATTTT. Translation gives CASSPTGADTQYF. Full variable domain (outside the CDR3, taken from reference TRBV19 and TRBJ2-3): DGGITQSPKYLFRKEGQNVTLSCEQNLNHDAMYWYRQDPGQGLRLIYYSQIVNDFQKGDIAEGYSVSREKKESFPLTVTSAQKNPTAFYLCASSPTGADTQYFGPGTRLTVL.